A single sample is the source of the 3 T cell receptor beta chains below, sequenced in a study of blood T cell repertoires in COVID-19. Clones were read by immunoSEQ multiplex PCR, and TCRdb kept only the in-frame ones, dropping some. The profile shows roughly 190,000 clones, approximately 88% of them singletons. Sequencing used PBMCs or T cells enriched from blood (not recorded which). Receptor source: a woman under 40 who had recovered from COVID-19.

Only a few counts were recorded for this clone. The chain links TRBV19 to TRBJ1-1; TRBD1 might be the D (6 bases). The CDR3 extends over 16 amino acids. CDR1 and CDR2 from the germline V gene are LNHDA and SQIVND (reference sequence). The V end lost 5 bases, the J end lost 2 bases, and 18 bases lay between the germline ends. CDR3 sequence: CASSSRPGHNNTEAFF. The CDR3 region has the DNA TGTGCCAGTAGTTCCCGTCCGGGACATAATAACACTGAAGCTTTCTTT.

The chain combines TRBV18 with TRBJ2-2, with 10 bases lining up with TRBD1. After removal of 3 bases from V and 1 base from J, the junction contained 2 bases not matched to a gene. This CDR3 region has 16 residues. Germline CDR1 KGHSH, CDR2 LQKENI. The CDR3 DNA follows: TGTGCCAGCTCACCTCGGGACAGGGGGAACACCGGGGAGCTGTTTTTT. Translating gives CASSPRDRGNTGELFF.

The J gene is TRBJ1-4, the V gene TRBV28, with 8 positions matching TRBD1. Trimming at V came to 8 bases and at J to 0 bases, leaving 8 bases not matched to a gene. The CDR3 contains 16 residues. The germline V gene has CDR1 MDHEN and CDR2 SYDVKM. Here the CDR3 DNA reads TGTGCCAGCGAAACAGGGGGAGGGACAACTAATGAAAAACTGTTTTTT. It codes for CASETGGGTTNEKLFF.